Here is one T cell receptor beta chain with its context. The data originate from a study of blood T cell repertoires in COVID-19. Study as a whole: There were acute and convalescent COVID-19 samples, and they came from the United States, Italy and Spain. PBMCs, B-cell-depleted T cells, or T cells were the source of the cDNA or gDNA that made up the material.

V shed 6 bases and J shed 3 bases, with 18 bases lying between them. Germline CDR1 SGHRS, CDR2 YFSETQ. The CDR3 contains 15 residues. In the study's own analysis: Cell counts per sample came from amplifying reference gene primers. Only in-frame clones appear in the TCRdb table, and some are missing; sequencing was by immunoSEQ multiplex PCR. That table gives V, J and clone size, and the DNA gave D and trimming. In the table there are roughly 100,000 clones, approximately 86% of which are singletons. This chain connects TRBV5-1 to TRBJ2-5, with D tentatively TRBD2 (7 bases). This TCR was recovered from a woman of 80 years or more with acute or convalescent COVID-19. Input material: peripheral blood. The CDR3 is CASTKGGAGEETQYF. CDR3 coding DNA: TGCGCCAGCACGAAAGGGGGGGCCGGAGAAGAGACCCAGTACTTC. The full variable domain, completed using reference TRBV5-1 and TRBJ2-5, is KAGVTQTPRYLIKTRGQQVTLSCSPISGHRSVSWYQQTPGQGLQFLFEYFSETQRNKGNFPGRFSGRQFSNSRSEMNVSTLELGDSALYLCASTKGGAGEETQYFGPGTRLLVL.